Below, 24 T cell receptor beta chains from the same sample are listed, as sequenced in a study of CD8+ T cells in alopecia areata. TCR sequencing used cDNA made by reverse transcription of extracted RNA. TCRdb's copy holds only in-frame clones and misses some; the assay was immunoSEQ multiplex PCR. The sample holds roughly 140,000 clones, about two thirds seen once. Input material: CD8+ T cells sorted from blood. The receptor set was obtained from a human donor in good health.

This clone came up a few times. The CDR3 protein is CASSSFSYEQYF. The CDR3 region has the DNA TGTGCCAGCAGCTCTTTTTCCTACGAGCAGTACTTC. The chain employs TRBV13 and TRBJ2-7; no clear D. Germline CDR1 reads PRHDT; CDR2 reads FYEKMQ (reference sequence). This CDR3 region has 12 residues. V was trimmed by 4 bases and J by 1 base, leaving 5 bases between them.

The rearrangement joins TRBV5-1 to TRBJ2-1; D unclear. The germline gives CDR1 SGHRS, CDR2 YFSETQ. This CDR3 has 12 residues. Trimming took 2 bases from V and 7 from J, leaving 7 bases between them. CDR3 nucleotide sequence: TGCGCCAGCAGCTTCCTCAGGAATGAGCAGTTCTTC. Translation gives CASSFLRNEQFF.

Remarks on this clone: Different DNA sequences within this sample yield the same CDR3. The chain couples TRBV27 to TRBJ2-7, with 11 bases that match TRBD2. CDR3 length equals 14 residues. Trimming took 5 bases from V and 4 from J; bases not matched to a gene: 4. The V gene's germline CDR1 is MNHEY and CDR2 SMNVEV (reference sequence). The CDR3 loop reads CASSPGTSGYEQYF. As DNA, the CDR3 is TGTGCCAGCAGTCCTGGGACTAGCGGTTACGAGCAGTACTTC.

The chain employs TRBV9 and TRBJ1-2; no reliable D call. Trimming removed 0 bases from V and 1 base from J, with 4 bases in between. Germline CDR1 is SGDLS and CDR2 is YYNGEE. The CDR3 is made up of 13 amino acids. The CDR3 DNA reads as TGTGCCAGCAGCGTAGACGATAACTATGGCTACACCTTC. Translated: CASSVDDNYGYTF.

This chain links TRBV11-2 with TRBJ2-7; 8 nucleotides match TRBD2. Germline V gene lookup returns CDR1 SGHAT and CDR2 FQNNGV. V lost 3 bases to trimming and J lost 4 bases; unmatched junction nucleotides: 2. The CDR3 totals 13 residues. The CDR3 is CASSLGTRYEQYF. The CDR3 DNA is TGTGCCAGCAGCTTGGGGACTAGATACGAGCAGTACTTC.

CDR3 in DNA: TGTGCCAGTAGTAGGAACACTGAAGCTTTCTTT. Translating gives CASSRNTEAFF. The chain is built from TRBV19 and TRBJ1-1; D not resolved. The V gene's germline CDR1 is LNHDA and CDR2 SQIVND (reference sequence). The CDR3 is made up of 11 amino acids. V was cut by 4 bases and J by 1 base, with 1 base left in between. The variable domain in full, with the rest retrieved from reference TRBV19 and TRBJ1-1, is DGGITQSPKYLFRKEGQNVTLSCEQNLNHDAMYWYRQDPGQGLRLIYYSQIVNDFQKGDIAEGYSVSREKKESFPLTVTSAQKNPTAFYLCASSRNTEAFFGQGTRLTVV.

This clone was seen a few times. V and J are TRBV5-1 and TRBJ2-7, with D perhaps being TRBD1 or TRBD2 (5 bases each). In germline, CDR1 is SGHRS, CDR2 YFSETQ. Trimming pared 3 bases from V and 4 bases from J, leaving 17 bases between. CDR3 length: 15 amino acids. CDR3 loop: CASSYRDGWAYEQYF. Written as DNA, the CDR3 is TGCGCCAGCAGCTACCGGGACGGATGGGCATACGAGCAGTACTTC.

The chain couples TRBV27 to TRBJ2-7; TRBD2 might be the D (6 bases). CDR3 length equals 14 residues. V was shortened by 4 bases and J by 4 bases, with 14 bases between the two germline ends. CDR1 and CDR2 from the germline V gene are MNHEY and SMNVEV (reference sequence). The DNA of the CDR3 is TGTGCCAGCAGTTACCAAGGAGGGCCATACGAGCAGTACTTC. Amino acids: CASSYQGGPYEQYF.

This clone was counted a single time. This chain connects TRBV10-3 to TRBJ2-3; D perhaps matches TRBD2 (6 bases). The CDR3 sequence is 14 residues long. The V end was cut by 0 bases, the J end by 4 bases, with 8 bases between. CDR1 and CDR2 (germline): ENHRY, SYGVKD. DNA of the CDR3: TGTGCCATCAGTGAGTCAATAGCGGCAGATACGCAGTATTTT. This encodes CAISESIAADTQYF.

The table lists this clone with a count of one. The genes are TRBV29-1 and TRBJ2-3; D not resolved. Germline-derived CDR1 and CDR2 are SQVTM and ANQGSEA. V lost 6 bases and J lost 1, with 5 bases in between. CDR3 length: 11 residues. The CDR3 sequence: CSVGRTDTQYF. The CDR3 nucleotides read TGCAGCGTAGGACGCACAGATACGCAGTATTTT.

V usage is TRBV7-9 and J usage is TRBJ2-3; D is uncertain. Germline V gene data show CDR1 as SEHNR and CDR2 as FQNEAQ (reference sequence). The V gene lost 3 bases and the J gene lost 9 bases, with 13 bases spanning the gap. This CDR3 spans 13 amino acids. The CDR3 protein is CASSFPHHETQYF. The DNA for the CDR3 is TGTGCCAGCAGCTTCCCCCATCACGAGACGCAGTATTTT.

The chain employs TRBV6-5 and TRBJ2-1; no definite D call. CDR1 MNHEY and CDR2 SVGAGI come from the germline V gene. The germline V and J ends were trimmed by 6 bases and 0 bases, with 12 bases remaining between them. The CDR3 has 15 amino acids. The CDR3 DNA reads TGTGCCAGCAGGAAGGTTGAAAGCTCCTACAATGAGCAGTTCTTC. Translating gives CASRKVESSYNEQFF.

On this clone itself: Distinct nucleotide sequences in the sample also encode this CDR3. The CDR3 sequence: CASSLSGTEAFF. CDR3 nucleotides: TGTGCCAGCAGCTTATCCGGCACTGAAGCTTTCTTT. The rearrangement uses TRBV7-9 and TRBJ1-1; D ambiguous. Germline values: CDR1 SEHNR, CDR2 FQNEAQ (reference sequence). Trimming pared 2 bases from V and 4 bases from J, leaving 5 bases between. This CDR3 contains 12 residues.

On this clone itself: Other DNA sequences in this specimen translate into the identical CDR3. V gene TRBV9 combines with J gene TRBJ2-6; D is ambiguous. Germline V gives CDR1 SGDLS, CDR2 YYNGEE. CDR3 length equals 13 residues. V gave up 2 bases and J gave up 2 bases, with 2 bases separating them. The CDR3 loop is CASSVPGANVLTF. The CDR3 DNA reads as TGTGCCAGCAGCGTTCCTGGGGCCAACGTCCTGACTTTC.

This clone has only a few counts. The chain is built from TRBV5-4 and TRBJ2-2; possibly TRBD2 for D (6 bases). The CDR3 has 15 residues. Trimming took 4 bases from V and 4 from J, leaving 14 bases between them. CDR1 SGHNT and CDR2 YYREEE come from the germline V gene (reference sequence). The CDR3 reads CASSASGLSTGELFF. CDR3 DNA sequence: TGTGCCAGCAGCGCCTCGGGACTCTCCACCGGGGAGCTGTTTTTT.

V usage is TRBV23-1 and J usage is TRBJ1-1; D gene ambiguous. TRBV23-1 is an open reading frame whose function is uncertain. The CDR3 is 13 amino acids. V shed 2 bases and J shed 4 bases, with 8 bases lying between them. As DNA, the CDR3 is TGCGCCAGCAGTCAACCAGGTGGCACTGAAGCTTTCTTT. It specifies CASSQPGGTEAFF.

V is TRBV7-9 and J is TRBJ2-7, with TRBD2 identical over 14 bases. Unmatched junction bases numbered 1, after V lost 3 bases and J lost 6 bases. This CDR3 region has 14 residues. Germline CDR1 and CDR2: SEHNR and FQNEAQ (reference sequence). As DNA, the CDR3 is TGTGCCAGCAGCTTGGGACTAGCGGGAGTCGAGCAGTACTTC. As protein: CASSLGLAGVEQYF.

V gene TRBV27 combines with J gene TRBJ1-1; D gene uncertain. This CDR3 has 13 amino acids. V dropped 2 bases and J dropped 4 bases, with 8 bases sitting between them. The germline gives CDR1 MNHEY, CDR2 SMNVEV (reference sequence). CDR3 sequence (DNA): TGTGCCAGCAGTTTAGGACCTTCCACTGAAGCTTTCTTT. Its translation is CASSLGPSTEAFF.

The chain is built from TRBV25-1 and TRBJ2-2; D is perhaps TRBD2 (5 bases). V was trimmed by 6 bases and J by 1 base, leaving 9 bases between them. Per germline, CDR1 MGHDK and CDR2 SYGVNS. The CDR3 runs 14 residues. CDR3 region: CASSSSWNTGELFF. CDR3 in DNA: TGTGCCAGCAGCTCTAGCTGGAACACCGGGGAGCTGTTTTTT.

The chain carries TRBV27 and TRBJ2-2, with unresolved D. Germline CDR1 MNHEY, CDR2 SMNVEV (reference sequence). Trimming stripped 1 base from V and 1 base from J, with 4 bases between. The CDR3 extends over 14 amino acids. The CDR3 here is CASSLFGNTGELFF. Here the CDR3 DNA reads TGTGCCAGCAGTTTATTTGGGAACACCGGGGAGCTGTTTTTT.

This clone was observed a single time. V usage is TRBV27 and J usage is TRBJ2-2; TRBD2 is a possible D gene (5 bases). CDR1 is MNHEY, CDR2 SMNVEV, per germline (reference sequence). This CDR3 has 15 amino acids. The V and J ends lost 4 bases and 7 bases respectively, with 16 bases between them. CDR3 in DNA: TGTGCCAGCAGTTCAGGTTACACGGGGAGCGGGGAGCTGTTTTTT. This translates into CASSSGYTGSGELFF.

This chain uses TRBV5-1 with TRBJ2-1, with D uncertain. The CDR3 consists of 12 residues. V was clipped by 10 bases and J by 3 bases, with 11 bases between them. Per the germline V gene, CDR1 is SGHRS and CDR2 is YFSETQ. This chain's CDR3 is CASAEDYNEQFF. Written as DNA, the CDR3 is TGCGCCTCGGCCGAGGACTACAATGAGCAGTTCTTC.

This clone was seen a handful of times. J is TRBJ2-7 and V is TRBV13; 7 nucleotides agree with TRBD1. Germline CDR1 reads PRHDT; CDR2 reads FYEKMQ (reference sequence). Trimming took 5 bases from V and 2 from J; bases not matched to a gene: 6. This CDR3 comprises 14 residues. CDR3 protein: CASSRGRTAYEQYF. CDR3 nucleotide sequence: TGTGCCAGCAGCAGGGGGCGGACAGCCTACGAGCAGTACTTC.

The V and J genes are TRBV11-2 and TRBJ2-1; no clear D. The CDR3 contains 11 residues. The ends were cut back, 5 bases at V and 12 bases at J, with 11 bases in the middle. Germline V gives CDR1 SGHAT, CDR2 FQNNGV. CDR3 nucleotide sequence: TGTGCCAGCAGCGAATTAGACCGGCAGTTCTTC. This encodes CASSELDRQFF.